Below, 32 T cell receptor beta chains from the same sample are listed, as sequenced in a study of T cell repertoires in cytomegalovirus infection. MiXCR, applied by TCRdb to the reads, yields one record per CDR3 protein. The sample carries fewer than 550,000 distinct CDR3 sequences, approximately 15% recorded once. Sequenced sample: CD8+ T cells from PBMCs. The source is a human donor in good health (CMV status not recorded). Some clones in this sample may be carry-over from other donors' samples.

Notes on this clonotype: Because it lacks the conserved phenylalanine or tryptophan at the end, this CDR3 is likely a read error. This chain connects TRBV12-3 or TRBV12-4 to TRBJ1-2; D uncertain. Trimming pared 1 base from V and 2 bases from J, leaving 8 bases between. CDR3 length: 14 amino acids. In nucleotides, the CDR3 is TGTGCCAGCAGTTTAGACAGTACGAACTATGGCTACACCTTA. Translation: CASSLDSTNYGYTL.

The V call is TRBV20-1, the J call TRBJ1-2, with D unresolved. Germline V CDR1 and CDR2: DFQATT, SNEGSKA (reference sequence). V dropped 5 bases and J dropped 0 bases, with 13 bases sitting between them. CDR3 length: 14 residues. CDR3 nucleotide sequence: TGCAGTGCTGCCGACATTGAGGCTAACTATGGCTACACCTTC. Translating it yields CSAADIEANYGYTF.

There are many counts of this clonotype. The CDR3 here is CATSPQLITSGRHQETQYF. CDR3 nucleotide sequence: TGTGCCACCAGTCCTCAATTAATTACTAGCGGGAGGCACCAAGAGACCCAGTACTTC. The chain recombines TRBV15 with TRBJ2-5; TRBD2 agrees at 12 bases. Germline V CDR1 and CDR2: LNHNV, YYDKDF (reference sequence). The CDR3 loop spans 19 amino acids. V lost 6 bases and J lost 0; bases outside the gene matches: 14.

This clonotype was detected a few times. This chain connects TRBV6-1 to TRBJ2-7; 7 bases agree with TRBD2. This CDR3 is 15 amino acids long. Germline V gives CDR1 MNHNS, CDR2 SASEGT. J lost 3 bases, V lost 7 bases, and 12 bases had no gene match. CDR3 in amino acids: CASTILGGGNYEQYF. CDR3 DNA sequence: TGTGCCAGCACTATATTGGGCGGGGGTAACTACGAGCAGTACTTC.

This clonotype was found a few times. The V and J genes are TRBV19 and TRBJ1-4; possible D gene TRBD1, 6 bases. Germline CDR1 reads LNHDA; CDR2 reads SQIVND (reference sequence). This CDR3 comprises 15 residues. V lost 10 bases, J lost 0 bases, and 15 bases lay in between. The CDR3 is CATRDTIATNEKLFF. The CDR3 DNA reads as TGTGCCACCCGGGACACCATTGCAACTAATGAAAAACTGTTTTTT. The full variable domain, rest sourced from reference TRBV19 and TRBJ1-4, is DGGITQSPKYLFRKEGQNVTLSCEQNLNHDAMYWYRQDPGQGLRLIYYSQIVNDFQKGDIAEGYSVSREKKESFPLTVTSAQKNPTAFYLCATRDTIATNEKLFFGSGTQLSVL.

This clonotype appeared many times. The chain combines TRBV7-9 with TRBJ2-3, with 12 bases fitting TRBD2. The CDR3 contains 16 residues. The V segment lost 3 bases and the J segment 5 bases; nucleotides outside the gene matches: 6. CDR1 and CDR2 (germline): SEHNR, FQNEAQ (reference sequence). Here the CDR3 reads CASSFLAGGPLDTQYF. The CDR3 region has the DNA TGTGCCAGCAGCTTTCTAGCGGGAGGGCCTTTAGATACGCAGTATTTT.

The V gene is TRBV15, the J gene TRBJ2-1; 12 bases fit TRBD1. Germline-derived CDR1 and CDR2 are LNHNV and YYDKDF (reference sequence). The junction had 7 bases not matched to a gene; V was cut back by 0 bases and J by 7 bases. The CDR3 loop spans 17 amino acids. The CDR3 spells CATSRDLGQGAWNEQFF. The CDR3 DNA sequence: TGTGCCACCAGCAGAGATCTGGGACAGGGGGCTTGGAATGAGCAGTTCTTC.

This clonotype has at least ten counts. The rearrangement links TRBV11-1 to TRBJ2-3; 8 bases are shared with TRBD2. Looked up from germline, CDR1 is SGHAT and CDR2 is FQDESV (reference sequence). With 4 bases clipped from V and 0 bases from J, the junction kept 6 bases outside the gene matches. The CDR3 extends over 16 amino acids. CDR3 bases: TGTGCCAGCAGCTACCCGGCTAGCGGGAGCACAGATACGCAGTATTTT. This sequence encodes CASSYPASGSTDTQYF.

This clonotype was observed at least ten times. The V and J genes are TRBV6-1 and TRBJ2-2, with unresolved D. Trimming stripped 3 bases from V and 4 bases from J, with 12 bases between. Germline V gene sequence: CDR1 MNHNS, CDR2 SASEGT. This CDR3 region has 15 residues. CDR3 loop: CASSERSFGTGELFF. CDR3 bases: TGTGCCAGCAGTGAGAGGTCGTTCGGCACCGGGGAGCTGTTTTTT.

This clonotype has ten or more counts. The rearrangement uses TRBV27 and TRBJ1-1; a weak D match, TRBD1 (6 bases). Looked up from germline, CDR1 is MNHEY and CDR2 is SMNVEV (reference sequence). This CDR3 spans 13 amino acids. CDR3 in amino acids: CDNSFRGNTEAFF. CDR3 sequence (DNA): TGTGACAACAGTTTCAGGGGGAACACTGAAGCTTTCTTT.

This clonotype was observed at least ten times. This rearrangement joins TRBV12-3 or TRBV12-4 to TRBJ1-1; D may be TRBD1 (6 bases). The CDR3 covers 15 residues. V was pared by 6 bases and J by 0 bases, with 14 bases between. The CDR3 here is CASSFAGTMNTEAFF. DNA of the CDR3: TGTGCCAGCAGCTTCGCCGGGACAATGAACACTGAAGCTTTCTTT.

This clonotype appeared a few times. The rearrangement joins TRBV28 to TRBJ2-3; D is ambiguous. Trimming removed 3 bases at V and 4 bases at J, with 5 bases between. CDR1 is MDHEN and CDR2 is SYDVKM in the germline V gene. There are 12 residues in the CDR3. CDR3: CASSFSADTQYF. The DNA for the CDR3 is TGTGCCAGCAGTTTTTCGGCAGATACGCAGTATTTT.

The chain employs TRBV5-6 and TRBJ2-7; possible D gene TRBD1, 5 bases. The CDR3 is made up of 15 amino acids. With 1 base removed from V and 0 bases from J, the gap between germline ends came to 11 bases. The V gene's germline CDR1 is SGHDT and CDR2 YYEEEE. CDR3 coding DNA: TGTGCCAGCAGCTTGTCAGGGATGAGCTCCTACGAGCAGTACTTC. Protein sequence: CASSLSGMSSYEQYF.

In this sample, this clonotype turned up a few times. The V and J genes are TRBV19 and TRBJ2-1, with D perhaps assigned TRBD1 or TRBD2 (6 bases each). This CDR3 contains 15 residues. Trimming removed 0 bases at V and 10 bases at J, with 16 bases between. From germline, CDR1 is LNHDA and CDR2 SQIVND (reference sequence). In DNA form, the CDR3 reads TGTGCCAGTAGTATAGAACGGGGGCTGAGAGGGGAGCAGTTCTTC. It specifies CASSIERGLRGEQFF.

The chain links TRBV29-1 to TRBJ2-7; a weak D match, TRBD2 (5 bases). The CDR3 totals 14 residues. V lost 1 base, J lost 0 bases, and 10 bases lay in between. The germline CDR1 and CDR2 sequences are SQVTM and ANQGSEA. Here the CDR3 DNA reads TGCAGCGTTGAAGCGCGTGGGAGCTCCTACGAGCAGTACTTC. It encodes CSVEARGSSYEQYF.

The chain recombines TRBV9 with TRBJ2-5; either TRBD1 or TRBD2 may fit D (6 bases each). V lost 4 bases and J 2 bases, leaving 15 bases between the germline ends. The germline gives CDR1 SGDLS, CDR2 YYNGEE. The CDR3 has 15 residues. CDR3 nucleotide sequence: TGTGCCAGCAGCAAGGGACCGGGGGCACAAGAGACCCAGTACTTC. It encodes CASSKGPGAQETQYF.

This chain uses TRBV2 with TRBJ1-1, with D perhaps matching TRBD1 (5 bases). The length of the CDR3 is 13 residues. The ends were cut back, 5 bases at V and 5 bases at J, with 12 bases in the middle. Germline V gene lookup returns CDR1 SNHLY and CDR2 FYNNEI. The CDR3 spells CASSRQGRTEAFF. As DNA, the CDR3 is TGTGCCAGCAGTCGGCAGGGAAGGACTGAAGCTTTCTTT.

V is TRBV9 and J is TRBJ1-1, with no clear D. The CDR3 covers 13 residues. Germline-derived CDR1 and CDR2 are SGDLS and YYNGEE. With 1 base removed from V and 3 bases from J, the gap between germline ends came to 7 bases. DNA of the CDR3: TGTGCCAGCAGCGTACTTGGGGACACTGAAGCTTTCTTT. Translated: CASSVLGDTEAFF.

A few counts support this clonotype. The rearrangement joins TRBV6-6 to TRBJ2-7; D unresolved. Between the trimmed V and J ends, which lost 5 bases and 5 bases, there was a span of 7 bases. The CDR3 sequence is 11 residues long. Looked up from germline, CDR1 is MNHNY and CDR2 is SVGAGI (reference sequence). CDR3 DNA sequence: TGTGCCAGCAGTGGGCCCGACGAGCAGTACTTC. Protein product: CASSGPDEQYF.

The chain recombines TRBV27 with TRBJ2-5; 9 positions match TRBD1. Germline CDR1 and CDR2: MNHEY and SMNVEV (reference sequence). V shed 5 bases and J 4 bases; nucleotides not matched to a gene: 8. The CDR3 is 15 amino acids. This CDR3 is CASSRRDRDPETQYF. As DNA, the CDR3 is TGTGCCAGCAGTCGCCGGGACAGGGACCCAGAGACCCAGTACTTC.

This clonotype occurred many times. In DNA form, the CDR3 reads TGTGCCAGCAGCTTAGGTGGGGCCCGGGTGGAAGCTTTCTTT. Its translation is CASSLGGARVEAFF. The chain links TRBV7-9 to TRBJ1-1; D perhaps matches TRBD1 (5 bases). Germline V lookup: CDR1 SEHNR, CDR2 FQNEAQ (reference sequence). The CDR3 runs to 14 residues. V shed 1 base and J shed 8 bases, with 14 bases lying between them. Together with reference TRBV7-9 and TRBJ1-1, the CDR3 gives the full variable domain: DTGVSQNPRHKITKRGQNVTFRCDPISEHNRLYWYRQTLGQGPEFLTYFQNEAQLEKSRLLSDRFSAERPKGSFSTLEIQRTEQGDSAMYLCASSLGGARVEAFFGQGTRLTVV.

This clonotype has more than one count but fewer than ten. The CDR3 DNA sequence: TGTGCCAGCACCTTGACAGGGAACACTGAAGCTTTCTTT. Translated, it gives CASTLTGNTEAFF. The V and J genes are TRBV28 and TRBJ1-1; D is possibly TRBD1 (6 bases). With 7 bases removed from V and 1 base from J, the gap between germline ends came to 10 bases. The CDR3 totals 13 residues. Germline CDR1 is MDHEN and CDR2 is SYDVKM.

In its sample, this clonotype was seen many times. The V call is TRBV7-9, the J call TRBJ2-7; 9 bases are a match to TRBD1. The CDR3 runs to 16 residues. The ends lost 5 bases at V and 0 bases at J; junction bases unmatched: 8. CDR1 is SEHNR, CDR2 FQNEAQ, per germline (reference sequence). The CDR3 nucleotides are TGTGCCAGCAGCAACCACAGGGGGCCGAGCTCCTACGAGCAGTACTTC. This gives the protein CASSNHRGPSSYEQYF.

In its sample, this clonotype was seen many times. The chain is built from TRBV11-2 and TRBJ2-7; 9 bases map to TRBD1. J gave up 0 bases and V 8 bases, and 11 bases lay outside the gene matches. The CDR3 length is 16 residues. Per germline, CDR1 SGHAT and CDR2 FQNNGV. The CDR3 region is CASRDRDWYGSYEQYF. The CDR3 coding sequence is TGTGCCAGCCGGGACAGGGATTGGTATGGCTCCTACGAGCAGTACTTC.

This clonotype was counted at least ten times. The chain recombines TRBV6-1 with TRBJ1-2; TRBD1 might be the D (6 bases). Germline V CDR1 and CDR2: MNHNS, SASEGT. There are 14 residues in the CDR3. Trimming removed 6 bases from V and 8 bases from J, with 19 bases in between. The CDR3 nucleotides are TGTGCCAGCAGCGGACAGACTAAATATAAGGGCTACACCTTC. This sequence encodes CASSGQTKYKGYTF.

This clonotype was seen at least ten times. This chain joins TRBV7-9 and TRBJ2-2; no clear D. Germline V gene data show CDR1 as SEHNR and CDR2 as FQNEAQ (reference sequence). This CDR3 comprises 11 residues. V was clipped by 5 bases and J by 7 bases, with 5 bases between them. The CDR3 DNA reads TGTGCCAGCAGCCGGAACGGGGAGCTGTTTTTT. It encodes CASSRNGELFF.

This clonotype was recorded many times. CDR3 sequence reads: CASASGTGGADHEQYF. The CDR3 coding sequence is TGTGCCAGTGCATCCGGGACAGGGGGCGCTGACCACGAGCAGTACTTC. This chain joins TRBV19 and TRBJ2-7; 12 nucleotides agree with TRBD1. The CDR3 consists of 16 residues. V shed 8 bases, J shed 5 bases, and the junction held 13 bases outside the gene matches. CDR1 and CDR2 from the germline V gene are LNHDA and SQIVND (reference sequence).

This clonotype was counted only a few times. This rearrangement joins TRBV2 to TRBJ2-7; D uncertain. V lost 3 bases, J lost 4 bases, and 10 bases lay in between. Germline CDR1 reads SNHLY; CDR2 reads FYNNEI. This CDR3 is built from 13 residues. The CDR3 nucleotides are TGTGCCAGCAGTGAGTCTCGCGCGTACGAGCAGTACTTC. Protein sequence: CASSESRAYEQYF.

Comments on this clonotype: This likely comes from a read error, as the CDR3 has no conserved phenylalanine or tryptophan at its end. The chain couples TRBV6-5 to TRBJ1-2; TRBD1 matches 7 bases. Germline trimming cut 5 bases from V and 7 bases from J; bases unmatched to any gene: 4. The CDR3 loop spans 12 amino acids. The germline V gene has CDR1 MNHEY and CDR2 SVGAGI. CDR3 protein: CASSRYRGGYTL. The CDR3 DNA is TGTGCCAGCAGTCGCTACAGGGGTGGCTACACCTTA.

The chain uses TRBV3-1 and TRBJ2-1, with TRBD2 matching over 7 bases. V was clipped by 4 bases and J by 4 bases; unmatched bases: 16. CDR3 length: 18 residues. CDR1 LGHDT and CDR2 YNNKEL come from the germline V gene (reference sequence). This CDR3 reads CASSPSLGGEGLYNEQFF. The CDR3 DNA reads as TGTGCCAGCAGCCCCTCTCTCGGAGGGGAGGGGCTATACAATGAGCAGTTCTTC.

This clonotype was detected only a few times. CDR3 region: CASSPGTPPPEQFF. For the CDR3, the DNA is TGTGCCAGCAGCCCCGGGACTCCCCCCCCAGAGCAGTTCTTC. The V and J genes are TRBV28 and TRBJ2-1; tentatively, D is TRBD2 (6 bases). The CDR3 length is 14 residues. Germline-derived CDR1 and CDR2 are MDHEN and SYDVKM. Trimming removed 6 bases at V and 10 bases at J, with 19 bases between.

This clonotype occurred many times. The J gene is TRBJ1-2, the V gene TRBV6-6; perhaps TRBD1 as D (6 bases). CDR1 is MNHNY, CDR2 SVGAGI, per germline (reference sequence). CDR3 length: 14 residues. V was pared by 4 bases and J by 4 bases, with 13 bases between. CDR3 DNA sequence: TGTGCCAGCAGTTCCCCGGGGGCCGCCTATGGCTACACCTTC. Its translation: CASSSPGAAYGYTF.